This is a list of T cell receptor beta chains from one sample in a study of T cell responses to AZD1222 COVID-19 vaccine. Here immunoSEQ multiplex PCR was the method, and the copy in TCRdb shows in-frame clones only, minus some. The table includes approximately 130,000 clones, roughly 93% detected once. This sample comprised peripheral blood, obtained on day 0 of AZD1222 vaccination. The receptors here all came from an adult in good health. Each CDR3 is given with its conserved first and last residue. The D gene is left open where the match is weak. Size tells how often a clone was seen (once, few, many) or the class of an expanded clone, and some rows leave it out.

v_call: TRBV6-5
j_call: TRBJ2-4
clone_size: .
d_call: .
cdr3_aa: CASSGLINIQYF
cdr3_nt: TGTGCCAGCAGCGGGCTCATAAACATTCAGTACTTC

v_call: TRBV18
j_call: TRBJ1-1
clone_size: .
d_call: .
cdr3_aa: CASSPGRDKTEAFF
cdr3_nt: TGTGCCAGCTCACCGGGCAGGGATAAGACTGAAGCTTTCTTT

v_call: TRBV5-1
j_call: TRBJ1-3
clone_size: .
d_call: TRBD1
cdr3_aa: CASSFGQGLAGNTIYF
cdr3_nt: TGCGCCAGCAGCTTCGGACAGGGTTTGGCTGGAAACACCATATATTTT

v_call: TRBV2
j_call: TRBJ1-1
clone_size: .
d_call: .
cdr3_aa: CASAQDLNTEAFF
cdr3_nt: TGTGCCAGCGCACAGGATCTGAACACTGAAGCTTTCTTT

v_call: TRBV19
j_call: TRBJ1-5
clone_size: .
d_call: TRBD1
cdr3_aa: CASGDRVNSFNQPQHF
cdr3_nt: TGTGCCAGTGGAGACAGGGTTAACAGCTTCAATCAGCCCCAGCATTTT

v_call: TRBV12-3/TRBV12-4
j_call: TRBJ1-1
clone_size: .
d_call: .
cdr3_aa: CASSGRGSTEAFF
cdr3_nt: TGTGCCAGCAGTGGAAGGGGAAGCACTGAAGCTTTCTTT

v_call: TRBV27
j_call: TRBJ1-2
clone_size: .
d_call: .
cdr3_aa: CASSLNFGTNYGYTF
cdr3_nt: TGTGCCAGCAGTTTAAATTTCGGGACTAACTATGGCTACACCTTC

v_call: TRBV9
j_call: TRBJ2-7
clone_size: once
d_call: .
cdr3_aa: CASSVGQGYYEQYF
cdr3_nt: TGTGCCAGCAGCGTCGGCCAGGGCTATTACGAGCAGTACTTC

v_call: TRBV14
j_call: TRBJ2-1
clone_size: .
d_call: TRBD2
cdr3_aa: CASSQAWDYPGDEQFF
cdr3_nt: TGTGCCAGCAGCCAAGCGTGGGACTACCCGGGGGATGAGCAGTTCTTC

v_call: TRBV6-5
j_call: TRBJ2-1
clone_size: .
d_call: TRBD2
cdr3_aa: CASSYAEGGNNEQFF
cdr3_nt: TGTGCCAGCAGTTACGCGGAGGGAGGGAACAATGAGCAGTTCTTC

v_call: TRBV4-1
j_call: TRBJ1-1
clone_size: .
d_call: .
cdr3_aa: CASSPRQNTEAFF
cdr3_nt: TGCGCCAGCAGCCCCCGACAGAACACTGAAGCTTTCTTT

v_call: TRBV5-5
j_call: TRBJ1-2
clone_size: medium-sized
d_call: TRBD1
cdr3_aa: CASSFKTGDAMGYGYTF
cdr3_nt: TGTGCCAGCAGCTTTAAGACAGGGGACGCAATGGGCTATGGCTACACCTTC

v_call: TRBV2
j_call: TRBJ1-1
clone_size: .
d_call: TRBD1
cdr3_aa: CASSVPTGQGGTEAFF
cdr3_nt: TGTGCCAGCAGTGTGCCCACGGGACAGGGCGGGACTGAAGCTTTCTTT

v_call: TRBV7-9
j_call: TRBJ1-5
clone_size: .
d_call: TRBD1
cdr3_aa: CASSLSGGRQPQHF
cdr3_nt: TGTGCCAGCAGCTTATCAGGGGGAAGGCAGCCCCAGCATTTT

v_call: TRBV6-2/TRBV6-3
j_call: TRBJ1-2
clone_size: .
d_call: .
cdr3_aa: CASSSGGRSTKAYGYTF
cdr3_nt: TGTGCCAGCAGTTCGGGGGGCAGGTCAACGAAAGCCTATGGCTACACCTTC

v_call: TRBV15
j_call: TRBJ1-2
clone_size: .
d_call: TRBD1
cdr3_aa: CATSRGGRGPRSYTF
cdr3_nt: TGTGCCACCAGCAGAGGCGGTAGGGGGCCCAGGAGCTACACCTTC

v_call: TRBV11-3
j_call: TRBJ2-2
clone_size: .
d_call: .
cdr3_aa: CASSLDSVTGELFF
cdr3_nt: TGTGCCAGCAGCTTAGATTCGGTCACCGGGGAGCTGTTTTTT